These 10 T cell receptor beta chains were all obtained from the same sample, sequenced in a study of cytomegalovirus exposure and HLA in healthy donors. PCR was performed using 60 Vbeta and 13 Jbeta primers. Assay used: immunoSEQ multiplex PCR; TCRdb lists only in-frame clones, some missing. This sample contains 150,000 to 200,000 clones. The source material was PBMCs. Receptors were obtained from a woman in her sixties or seventies in good health and CMV-seronegative.

This chain links TRBV7-9 with TRBJ1-3; D gene uncertain. Per the germline V gene, CDR1 is SEHNR and CDR2 is FQNEAQ (reference sequence). CDR3 size: 13 residues. The germline V and J ends were trimmed by 4 bases and 3 bases, with 7 bases remaining between them. The CDR3 loop is CASSSSVGNTIYF. CDR3 nucleotide sequence: TGTGCCAGCAGCTCCTCAGTTGGAAACACCATATATTTT.

The chain couples TRBV6-5 to TRBJ2-1, with TRBD2 as a possible D gene (5 bases). This CDR3 has 15 amino acids. V was trimmed by 2 bases and J by 6 bases, leaving 14 bases between them. Germline CDR1 is MNHEY and CDR2 is SVGAGI. The CDR3 is CASSYRPLAVNEQFF. The CDR3 nucleotides read TGTGCCAGCAGTTACAGGCCGCTAGCCGTCAATGAGCAGTTCTTC.

J is TRBJ1-1 and V is TRBV7-9; 9 nucleotides match TRBD1. J lost 7 bases, V lost 7 bases, and 7 bases had no gene match. The CDR3 is 13 residues long. Per germline, CDR1 SEHNR and CDR2 FQNEAQ (reference sequence). DNA of the CDR3: TGTGCCAGCATCGTTACAGGGGGCAATGAAGCTTTCTTT. Its protein product is CASIVTGGNEAFF.

The chain employs TRBV13 and TRBJ1-1; TRBD1 agrees at 7 bases. The CDR3 has 12 residues. The germline CDR1 and CDR2 sequences are PRHDT and FYEKMQ (reference sequence). Trimming took 5 bases from V and 8 from J; bases not matched to a gene: 5. The CDR3: CASSADRAEAFF. The CDR3 nucleotides are TGTGCCAGCAGCGCCGACAGGGCCGAAGCTTTCTTT.

The CDR3 sequence: CSASNTGELFF. The CDR3, as DNA: TGCAGCGCTTCTAACACCGGGGAGCTGTTTTTT. V is TRBV29-1 and J is TRBJ2-2; D gene ambiguous. This CDR3 region has 11 residues. Germline-derived CDR1 and CDR2 are SQVTM and ANQGSEA. Trimming shortened V by 7 bases and J by 2 bases, and 5 bases separated the two germline ends.

The chain has TRBV5-1 and TRBJ2-5; 10 positions match TRBD1. V lost 0 bases, J lost 5 bases, and 7 bases stayed unmatched. The germline V gene encodes CDR1 SGHRS and CDR2 YFSETQ. This CDR3 comprises 16 residues. In nucleotides, the CDR3 is TGCGCCAGCAGCTTGGGACGACAGGGGGCATGGGAGACCCAGTACTTC. It translates to CASSLGRQGAWETQYF.

J is TRBJ1-2 and V is TRBV28; D is uncertain. Trimming pared 6 bases from V and 4 bases from J, leaving 15 bases between. The CDR3 covers 14 residues. Germline lookup yields CDR1 MDHEN and CDR2 SYDVKM. CDR3 loop: CASSWGGNRYGYTF. In DNA, the CDR3 is TGTGCCAGCAGCTGGGGAGGAAACCGCTATGGCTACACCTTC.

The chain couples TRBV10-3 to TRBJ1-5; possible D gene TRBD1, 5 bases. Germline V gene data show CDR1 as ENHRY and CDR2 as SYGVKD. V shed 10 bases and J shed 3 bases, with 16 bases lying between them. The CDR3 is 14 amino acids. As DNA, the CDR3 is TGTGCCACCTCCCCGGCAGGGTCCAATCAGCCCCAGCATTTT. It yields the protein CATSPAGSNQPQHF.

The chain joins TRBV7-8 to TRBJ1-1, with TRBD1 identical over 7 bases. The CDR3 totals 16 residues. Trimming cost V 5 bases and J 0 bases; bases outside gene matches: 9. Germline assignment: CDR1 SGHVS and CDR2 FQNEAQ. The CDR3 region has the DNA TGTGCCAGCAGCCAAGAACAGGGGCTACTGAACACTGAAGCTTTCTTT. It specifies CASSQEQGLLNTEAFF. Complete variable domain (other parts from reference TRBV7-8 and TRBJ1-1): GAGVSQSPRYKVAKRGQDVALRCDPISGHVSLFWYQQALGQGPEFLTYFQNEAQLDKSGLPSDRFFAERPEGSVSTLKIQRTQQEDSAVYLCASSQEQGLLNTEAFFGQGTRLTVV.

The gene calls are TRBV5-4 and TRBJ1-1, with no clear D. CDR1 SGHNT and CDR2 YYREEE come from the germline V gene (reference sequence). The CDR3 is 12 amino acids. V lost 5 bases to trimming and J lost 7 bases, with 12 bases between them. The CDR3 is CASSSTMGEAFF. The CDR3 nucleotides read TGTGCCAGCAGTTCTACTATGGGTGAAGCTTTCTTT.